These 30 T cell receptor beta chains came from one sample sequenced in a study of beta chain features in type 1 diabetes. General study results and limits: The study found moderately but significantly shorter TCRB CDR3s in all four CD4+ subsets of Type 1 diabetes patients.

cDNA synthesis used the whole RNA isolate, giving expressed TCRB sequences. Sequencing used immunoSEQ multiplex PCR; TCRdb keeps in-frame clones, though not all of them. This sample has about 340,000 clones, with about 13% found just once. The antigens for these receptors are not known. Sequencing was done on a sample of naive CD4+ T cells from blood. All receptors come from a woman between 18 and 30 years old with type 1 diabetes.

V and J are TRBV12-5 and TRBJ2-3, with 8 bases identical to TRBD1. This CDR3 is built from 16 residues. Germline V gene lookup returns CDR1 LGHNT and CDR2 FRNRAP. Losses at the gene ends were 0 bases for V and 5 bases for J; bases not matched to a gene: 7. The CDR3 loop reads CASGLVVQGAIDTQYF. CDR3 DNA: TGTGCTAGTGGTTTGGTTGTCCAGGGGGCAATAGATACGCAGTATTTT. Drawing the rest from reference TRBV12-5 and TRBJ2-3, the complete variable domain is DARVTQTPRHKVTEMGQEVTMRCQPILGHNTVFWYRQTMMQGLELLAYFRNRAPLDDSGMPKDRFSAEMPDATLATLKIQPSEPRDSAVYFCASGLVVQGAIDTQYFGPGTRLTVL.

The table lists this clone with a few counts. V usage is TRBV18 and J usage is TRBJ2-7, with TRBD2 matching over 8 bases. Germline lookup yields CDR1 KGHSH and CDR2 LQKENI. V was clipped by 3 bases and J by 2 bases; unmatched bases: 6. The CDR3 is 15 amino acids. The CDR3, as DNA: TGTGCCAGCTCACCCGCTGCGGGGGGAGCCTACGAGCAGTACTTC. It is translated as CASSPAAGGAYEQYF.

This clone was counted only a few times. The chain joins TRBV4-3 to TRBJ2-2; TRBD2 is a possible D gene (6 bases). Germline loops: CDR1 LGHNA, CDR2 YSLEER. The germline V and J ends were trimmed by 1 base and 6 bases, with 12 bases remaining between them. The CDR3 is 15 residues long. This chain's CDR3 is CASSQVGGIAGELFF. The CDR3 DNA is TGCGCCAGCAGCCAAGTCGGAGGGATTGCCGGGGAGCTGTTTTTT.

This chain joins TRBV6-6 and TRBJ1-2, with D unclear. The CDR3 covers 13 residues. The V end lost 10 bases, the J end lost 4 bases, and 16 bases lay between the germline ends. Germline V lookup: CDR1 MNHNY, CDR2 SVGAGI (reference sequence). The CDR3 protein is CANSAHGSYGYTF. For the CDR3, the DNA is TGTGCCAACAGCGCTCATGGGAGCTATGGCTACACCTTC.

This sequence joins TRBV4-3 and TRBJ1-1; possible D gene TRBD1, 6 bases. This CDR3 region has 15 residues. Trimming took 0 bases from V and 1 from J, leaving 9 bases between them. Germline CDR1 is LGHNA and CDR2 is YSLEER. The CDR3: CASSQDWTANTEAFF. CDR3 nucleotides: TGCGCCAGCAGCCAAGATTGGACAGCGAACACTGAAGCTTTCTTT.

This CDR3 is CASSHRAGGEQFF. CDR3 coding DNA: TGTGCCAGCAGCCACAGGGCCGGCGGTGAGCAGTTCTTC. This chain links TRBV5-6 with TRBJ2-1, with a possible D match to TRBD1 (6 bases). V was shortened by 4 bases and J by 9 bases, with 14 bases between the two germline ends. The CDR3 length is 13 residues. The V gene's germline CDR1 is SGHDT and CDR2 YYEEEE. Full variable domain (missing parts from reference TRBV5-6 and TRBJ2-1): DAGVTQSPTHLIKTRGQQVTLRCSPKSGHDTVSWYQQALGQGPQFIFQYYEEEERQRGNFPDRFSGHQFPNYSSELNVNALLLGDSALYLCASSHRAGGEQFFGPGTRLTVL.

The rearrangement links TRBV30 to TRBJ1-4, with a tentative D call TRBD1 (5 bases). The ends were cut back, 3 bases at V and 0 bases at J, with 11 bases in the middle. Germline values: CDR1 GTSNPN, CDR2 SVGIG (reference sequence). The CDR3 sequence is 15 residues long. As DNA, the CDR3 is TGTGCCTGGAGAAGAACAGGTGCAACTAATGAAAAACTGTTTTTT. Translated: CAWRRTGATNEKLFF. The complete variable domain, with remaining parts taken from reference TRBV30 and TRBJ1-4, reads SQTIHQWPATLVQPVGSPLSLECTVEGTSNPNLYWYRQAAGRGLQLLFYSVGIGQISSEVPQNLSASRPQDRQFILSSKKLLLSDSGFYLCAWRRTGATNEKLFFGSGTQLSVL.

The chain recombines TRBV5-1 with TRBJ2-7; 11 positions match TRBD2. This CDR3 contains 15 residues. Trimming at V came to 3 bases and at J to 4 bases, leaving 6 bases not matched to a gene. In germline, CDR1 is SGHRS, CDR2 YFSETQ. Written as DNA, the CDR3 is TGCGCCAGCAGCTCGATAACTAGCGGGGGATACGAGCAGTACTTC. The encoded protein is CASSSITSGGYEQYF.

V gene TRBV2 combines with J gene TRBJ2-1; 7 bases agree with TRBD2. V shed 6 bases and J 4 bases; nucleotides not matched to a gene: 9. Looked up from germline, CDR1 is SNHLY and CDR2 is FYNNEI. This CDR3 spans 15 amino acids. The DNA for the CDR3 is TGTGCCAGCAGGGACGCGACGGGGGGTTACAATGAGCAGTTCTTC. It specifies CASRDATGGYNEQFF.

There are a few counts of this clone. V gene TRBV30 combines with J gene TRBJ2-1; TRBD2 matches at 13 bases. Germline loops: CDR1 GTSNPN, CDR2 SVGIG (reference sequence). V shed 0 bases and J 7 bases; nucleotides not matched to a gene: 3. The CDR3 contains 15 residues. The DNA for the CDR3 is TGTGCCTGGAGTGTGGGGACTAGCGGGAATAATGAGCAGTTCTTC. Its protein is CAWSVGTSGNNEQFF.

This clone showed up just a few times. The rearrangement joins TRBV10-2 to TRBJ2-4; 14 bases map to TRBD2. V trimming: 4 bases; J trimming: 1 base; junction bases outside the gene matches: 15. The CDR3 totals 21 residues. Germline values: CDR1 WSHSY, CDR2 SAAADI. CDR3: CASSGMSWGLAGDLAKNIQYF. The CDR3 region has the DNA TGCGCCAGCAGTGGGATGTCTTGGGGACTAGCGGGAGACCTTGCCAAAAACATTCAGTACTTC.

This chain connects TRBV18 to TRBJ1-1; possibly TRBD1 for D (5 bases). V was cut by 4 bases and J by 5 bases, with 17 bases left in between. Germline CDR1 is KGHSH and CDR2 is LQKENI. This CDR3 comprises 15 residues. The CDR3 DNA follows: TGTGCCAGCTCACAAACGGGACTCGTAGGAACTGAAGCTTTCTTT. Amino acid sequence: CASSQTGLVGTEAFF.

The gene calls are TRBV5-4 and TRBJ2-3; possibly TRBD2 for D (7 bases). The CDR3 is 19 residues long. Trimming removed 4 bases from V and 0 bases from J, with 24 bases in between. From germline, CDR1 is SGHNT and CDR2 YYREEE (reference sequence). The CDR3 spells CASSRGGDSRFLSTDTQYF. In DNA, the CDR3 is TGTGCCAGCAGCAGGGGGGGAGACTCACGGTTTCTAAGCACAGATACGCAGTATTTT.

This clone was seen only a few times. The rearrangement links TRBV19 to TRBJ2-7; the match to TRBD1 covers 9 bases. Unmatched junction bases numbered 8, after V lost 5 bases and J lost 3 bases. The CDR3 contains 15 residues. The germline CDR1 and CDR2 sequences are LNHDA and SQIVND (reference sequence). The CDR3 DNA is TGTGCCAGTAGTGCCCTGACAGGGGGTCTCTACGAGCAGTACTTC. Its protein is CASSALTGGLYEQYF.

This clone was recorded a few times. The chain uses TRBV5-6 and TRBJ1-4; tentative D call: TRBD1 (6 bases). CDR1 SGHDT and CDR2 YYEEEE come from the germline V gene. The CDR3 covers 15 residues. V dropped 3 bases and J dropped 8 bases, with 17 bases sitting between them. For the CDR3, the DNA is TGTGCCAGCAGCTCCCACAGGGAATTATACGAAAAACTGTTTTTT. Its protein is CASSSHRELYEKLFF.

The rearrangement joins TRBV29-1 to TRBJ2-6, with 12 bases matching TRBD1. Germline V gives CDR1 SQVTM, CDR2 ANQGSEA. Trimming at V came to 2 bases and at J to 4 bases, leaving 12 bases not matched to a gene. CDR3 size: 19 residues. The CDR3: CSVEPGTGGTSGGANVLTF. The CDR3 DNA reads as TGCAGCGTTGAACCTGGGACAGGGGGCACCTCAGGAGGGGCCAACGTCCTGACTTTC.

This clone was seen a few times. J is TRBJ2-5 and V is TRBV14, with TRBD1 matching 9 bases. V shed 4 bases and J 1 base; nucleotides not matched to a gene: 7. Per germline, CDR1 SGHDN and CDR2 FVKESK. The CDR3 has 16 amino acids. CDR3 amino acids: CASSLLGTGFQETQYF. The CDR3 region has the DNA TGTGCCAGCAGCCTCCTCGGGACAGGGTTCCAAGAGACCCAGTACTTC.

This clone was counted a few times. This chain joins TRBV29-1 and TRBJ2-4; the D gene is possibly TRBD1 (6 bases). The CDR3 length is 14 residues. The germline gives CDR1 SQVTM, CDR2 ANQGSEA. V was clipped by 6 bases and J by 0 bases, with 12 bases between them. The CDR3 region has the DNA TGCAGCGTGATAGGACAGCTAGCCAAAAACATTCAGTACTTC. The encoded protein is CSVIGQLAKNIQYF. The entire variable domain, with the rest obtained from reference TRBV29-1 and TRBJ2-4, is as follows: SAVISQKPSRDICQRGTSLTIQCQVDSQVTMMFWYRQQPGQSLTLIATANQGSEATYESGFVIDKFPISRPNLTFSTLTVSNMSPEDSSIYLCSVIGQLAKNIQYFGAGTRLSVL.

This clone has only a few counts. The chain combines TRBV27 with TRBJ2-7; 8 bases agree with TRBD1. The CDR3 contains 14 residues. Germline V CDR1 and CDR2: MNHEY, SMNVEV (reference sequence). V lost 4 bases, J lost 2 bases, and 4 bases stayed unmatched. This CDR3 is CASSSAGGPYEQYF. Here the CDR3 DNA reads TGTGCCAGCAGTTCTGCAGGGGGCCCCTACGAGCAGTACTTC.

The chain carries TRBV7-2 and TRBJ1-5, with D unresolved. Germline V gene lookup returns CDR1 SGHTA and CDR2 FQGNSA. Trimming removed 1 base from V and 0 bases from J, with 4 bases in between. This CDR3 region has 14 residues. The DNA for the CDR3 is TGTGCCAGCAGCTTAGTTAATAGCAATCAGCCCCAGCATTTT. It codes for CASSLVNSNQPQHF.

This clone was detected a few times. The V and J genes are TRBV9 and TRBJ1-1, with 8 positions matching TRBD1. This CDR3 has 13 amino acids. Germline V gene sequence: CDR1 SGDLS, CDR2 YYNGEE. V lost 3 bases and J lost 3; bases outside the gene matches: 1. CDR3 residues: CASSAQGDTEAFF. The CDR3 nucleotides are TGTGCCAGCAGCGCACAGGGGGACACTGAAGCTTTCTTT.

V and J are TRBV5-1 and TRBJ2-1; 9 positions match TRBD1. Germline loops: CDR1 SGHRS, CDR2 YFSETQ. The CDR3 spans 14 residues. The V segment lost 4 bases and the J segment 5 bases; nucleotides outside the gene matches: 4. CDR3 protein: CASSRDRVDNEQFF. CDR3 coding DNA: TGCGCCAGCAGCAGGGACAGGGTCGACAATGAGCAGTTCTTC.

The table lists this clone with a few counts. The V gene is TRBV29-1, the J gene TRBJ2-3; maybe TRBD2 (6 bases). Germline V gives CDR1 SQVTM, CDR2 ANQGSEA. V was trimmed by 5 bases and J by 2 bases, leaving 8 bases between them. The CDR3 runs 12 residues. This chain's CDR3 is CSVPSATDTQYF. CDR3 in DNA: TGCAGCGTTCCTAGCGCCACAGATACGCAGTATTTT.

The chain joins TRBV28 to TRBJ2-1, with TRBD2 identical over 14 bases. The CDR3 has 17 residues. J lost 0 bases, V lost 6 bases, and 4 bases had no gene match. CDR1 is MDHEN and CDR2 is SYDVKM in the germline V gene. In DNA form, the CDR3 reads TGTGCCAGCAGCTTAGGGACTAGCGGGAGCTCCTACAATGAGCAGTTCTTC. Its protein is CASSLGTSGSSYNEQFF.

The rearrangement links TRBV7-6 to TRBJ2-2; the match to TRBD1 covers 10 bases. The CDR3 extends over 14 amino acids. Unmatched junction bases numbered 3, after V lost 6 bases and J lost 5 bases. Germline V gene lookup returns CDR1 SGHVS and CDR2 FNYEAQ. The CDR3 region has the DNA TGTGCCAGCAGTCTGGACAGGGGGACCGGGGAGCTGTTTTTT. This encodes CASSLDRGTGELFF.

The gene calls are TRBV7-3 and TRBJ2-2, with 8 bases that match TRBD1. V shed 4 bases and J 9 bases; nucleotides not matched to a gene: 10. The CDR3 sequence is 15 residues long. CDR1 is SGHTA and CDR2 is FQGTGA in the germline V gene. CDR3 bases: TGTGCCAGCAGCTCGACAGGGGCTAGAGGGCGGGAGCTGTTTTTT. This translates into CASSSTGARGRELFF. The full variable domain, rest sourced from reference TRBV7-3 and TRBJ2-2, is GAGVSQTPSNKVTEKGKYVELRCDPISGHTALYWYRQSLGQGPEFLIYFQGTGAADDSGLPNDRFFAVRPEGSVSTLKIQRTERGDSAVYLCASSSTGARGRELFFGEGSRLTVL.

About this clone itself: The sample contains more than one DNA sequence encoding this CDR3. V and J are TRBV7-2 and TRBJ1-1, with TRBD1 matching 7 bases. Germline V gene sequence: CDR1 SGHTA, CDR2 FQGNSA. This CDR3 spans 14 amino acids. The V and J ends lost 4 bases and 1 base, in that order; junction bases with no gene match: 3. The CDR3 protein is CASSSDRANTEAFF. CDR3 in DNA: TGTGCCAGCAGCTCCGACAGGGCGAACACTGAAGCTTTCTTT.

This clone has more than one count but fewer than ten. This chain joins TRBV5-1 and TRBJ2-1; D call uncertain. The CDR3 is 14 amino acids. In germline, CDR1 is SGHRS, CDR2 YFSETQ. The germline V and J ends were trimmed by 1 base and 8 bases, with 13 bases remaining between them. The CDR3 bases are TGCGCCAGCAGCTTGTCGATTAGCACGGATGAGCAGTTCTTC. Translated, it gives CASSLSISTDEQFF.

The rearrangement uses TRBV30 and TRBJ1-4; 9 bases match TRBD1. Unmatched junction bases numbered 6, after V lost 6 bases and J lost 7 bases. CDR1 and CDR2 from the germline V gene are GTSNPN and SVGIG (reference sequence). The CDR3 consists of 13 residues. The CDR3 DNA reads TGTGCCTGCCCGGGACAGGGTCGTGAAAAACTGTTTTTT. This gives the protein CACPGQGREKLFF.

This clone has only a few counts. This sequence joins TRBV5-4 and TRBJ1-2, with TRBD1 matching over 8 bases. V gave up 5 bases and J gave up 2 bases; unmatched junction bases: 5. There are 14 residues in the CDR3. CDR1 and CDR2 from the germline V gene are SGHNT and YYREEE (reference sequence). The CDR3 DNA follows: TGTGCCAGCAGACGGACAGGGACGAACTATGGCTACACCTTC. Protein: CASRRTGTNYGYTF. The whole variable domain, filled in from reference TRBV5-4 and TRBJ1-2, reads ETGVTQSPTHLIKTRGQQVTLRCSSQSGHNTVSWYQQALGQGPQFIFQYYREEENGRGNFPPRFSGLQFPNYSSELNVNALELDDSALYLCASRRTGTNYGYTFGSGTRLTVV.